These 9 T cell receptor beta chains were all obtained from the same sample, sequenced in a study of blood T cell repertoires in COVID-19. Here immunoSEQ multiplex PCR was the method, and the copy in TCRdb shows in-frame clones only, minus some. Of 150,000 to 200,000 clones listed, around 87% are singletons. The material sequenced was peripheral blood. Receptors originate from a woman aged 80 or over in a cohort sampled during active or convalescent COVID-19.

V and J are TRBV9 and TRBJ1-2, with 9 nucleotides matching TRBD1. This CDR3 region has 15 residues. J lost 4 bases, V lost 0 bases, and 4 bases had no gene match. Germline V lookup: CDR1 SGDLS, CDR2 YYNGEE. The CDR3 DNA reads as TGTGCCAGCAGCGTAGGGGACAGGGACACCTATGGCTACACCTTC. This gives the protein CASSVGDRDTYGYTF.

The V gene is TRBV10-2, the J gene TRBJ1-1; TRBD1 might be the D (6 bases). CDR3 length: 15 amino acids. CDR1 is WSHSY and CDR2 is SAAADI in the germline V gene. V was trimmed by 2 bases and J by 6 bases, leaving 16 bases between them. CDR3 in amino acids: CASSEGGRGRPEAFF. In DNA form, the CDR3 reads TGCGCCAGCAGTGAGGGCGGCAGGGGACGGCCTGAAGCTTTCTTT.

V is TRBV19 and J is TRBJ2-6; no firm D call. V lost 5 bases and J lost 0, with 11 bases in between. The CDR3 spans 16 residues. The V gene's germline CDR1 is LNHDA and CDR2 SQIVND (reference sequence). CDR3 nucleotide sequence: TGTGCCAGTAGTCTTTCAAGCGTCTCTGGGGCCAACGTCCTGACTTTC. Residues: CASSLSSVSGANVLTF.

The J gene is TRBJ1-1, the V gene TRBV11-2, with unresolved D. The CDR3 runs 14 residues. Per the germline V gene, CDR1 is SGHAT and CDR2 is FQNNGV. Trimming stripped 1 base from V and 0 bases from J, with 6 bases between. Here the CDR3 DNA reads TGTGCCAGCAGCTTAGGTTCAGTGAACACTGAAGCTTTCTTT. It is translated as CASSLGSVNTEAFF.

The rearrangement links TRBV12-5 to TRBJ1-5; no clear D. The CDR3 sequence is 15 residues long. V was clipped by 6 bases and J by 3 bases, with 15 bases between them. Germline lookup yields CDR1 LGHNT and CDR2 FRNRAP. The CDR3 sequence: CASGTRNSDNQPQHF. CDR3 bases: TGTGCTAGTGGAACACGGAACAGTGACAATCAGCCCCAGCATTTT.

This sequence joins TRBV28 and TRBJ2-7; D is uncertain. The CDR3 contains 15 residues. The V gene lost 6 bases and the J gene lost 3 bases, with 18 bases spanning the gap. Germline CDR1 is MDHEN and CDR2 is SYDVKM. For the CDR3, the DNA is TGTGCCAGCAGCTCACTTTTAGGTAGGAGCTACGAGCAGTACTTC. Encoded protein: CASSSLLGRSYEQYF.

The chain carries TRBV30 and TRBJ2-5; the D is unclear. V gave up 3 bases and J gave up 9 bases, with 11 bases separating them. This CDR3 comprises 11 residues. Germline CDR1 and CDR2: GTSNPN and SVGIG (reference sequence). CDR3 residues: CAWSAERSQYF. The CDR3 DNA reads TGTGCCTGGAGCGCAGAGAGGTCCCAGTACTTC.

The V gene is TRBV4-1, the J gene TRBJ1-6; D gene uncertain. This CDR3 is built from 18 residues. Germline-derived CDR1 and CDR2 are MGHRA and YSYEKL. V dropped 0 bases and J dropped 2 bases, with 14 bases sitting between them. The CDR3 DNA reads TGCGCCAGCAGCCAAGACGTTGGTGGTAGCCCCTATAATTCACCCCTCCACTTT. Encoded protein: CASSQDVGGSPYNSPLHF.

V and J are TRBV3-1 (or the pseudogene TRBV3-2) and TRBJ1-1; D is unresolved. CDR1 and CDR2 (germline): LGHDT, YNNKEL (reference sequence). CDR3 length: 13 residues. V was pared by 4 bases and J by 3 bases, with 9 bases between. The CDR3 region is CASSLVLDTEAFF. For the CDR3, the DNA is TGTGCCAGCAGCCTAGTCTTAGACACTGAAGCTTTCTTT.